This is a list of T cell receptor beta chains from one sample in a study of blood T cell repertoires in COVID-19. The table came from immunoSEQ multiplex PCR; TCRdb's copy has only in-frame clones and leaves some out. The sample lists roughly 200,000 clones, about 85% occurring once. The material sequenced was peripheral blood. These receptors came from a woman aged 18-29 years who had recovered from COVID-19. Each CDR3 is given with its conserved first and last residue. D genes are given only for firm matches. Size tells how often a clone was seen (once, few, many) or the class of an expanded clone, and some rows leave it out.

>.|TRBV18|TRBJ1-1|TRBD1
TGTGCCAGCTCACCTGGACAGGGGGCAGGGACTGAAGCTTTCTTT
CASSPGQGAGTEAFF
>.|TRBV7-7|TRBJ1-4|.
TGTGCCAGCAGCTTAGGGGTAGGCGGTGAAAAACTGTTTTTT
CASSLGVGGEKLFF
>once|TRBV6-6|TRBJ2-5|.
TGTGCCAGCAGTTACCTGGGGGCAGACGTCTCAGAGACCCAGTACTTC
CASSYLGADVSETQYF
>.|TRBV5-1|TRBJ2-7|.
TGCGCCAGCAGCTTGGGACGCGGATCCGAGCAGTACTTC
CASSLGRGSEQYF
>.|TRBV10-2|TRBJ1-5|.
TGCGCCAGCAGCGCGATGGGTCGCGGGGGCAATCAGCCCCAGCATTTT
CASSAMGRGGNQPQHF
>.|TRBV5-5|TRBJ2-1|TRBD1
TGTGCCAGCAGCTTGATAGTAGGACAGGGGAGAAATGAGCAGTTCTTC
CASSLIVGQGRNEQFF
>.|TRBV7-6|TRBJ2-1|TRBD2
TGTGCCAGCAGCTTTGGAAAGGGTAGCGGGAGTTTGGAGCAGTTCTTC
CASSFGKGSGSLEQFF
>.|TRBV24-1|TRBJ2-1|TRBD2
TGTGCCACCAGTGAGAGGGTGGGGATAGCGGGAGGACGTAATGAGCAGTTCTTC
CATSERVGIAGGRNEQFF
>.|TRBV21-1|TRBJ2-7|.
TGTGCCAGCAGCAAATGTGAGGGGGGGTACGAGCAGTACTTC
CASSKCEGGYEQYF
>few|TRBV25-1|TRBJ1-3|.
TGTGCCAGCAGTGATCCAGCTGGAAACACCATATATTTT
CASSDPAGNTIYF
>.|TRBV3-1/TRBV3-2|TRBJ2-3|.
TGTGCCAGCAGCCAAAGGCGGGTTGCGGGCACAGATACGCAGTATTTT
CASSQRRVAGTDTQYF
>.|TRBV10-1|TRBJ2-1|TRBD2
TGCGCCAGCAGTGAGGTTCTAGCGGGAGTGGGGAATGAGCAGTTCTTC
CASSEVLAGVGNEQFF
>.|TRBV18|TRBJ1-4|.
TGTGCCACAAGCCGACAGGCACTCAATGAAAAACTGTTTTTT
CATSRQALNEKLFF
>.|TRBV2|TRBJ1-1|.
TGTGCCAGCAGTGAAGGGGCCAGTAGCTTT
CASSEGASSF
>few|TRBV29-1|TRBJ1-2|.
TGCAGCGCCCCCGACAGGATCGACTATGGCTACACCTTC
CSAPDRIDYGYTF
>.|TRBV7-8|TRBJ1-5|TRBD1
TGTGCCAGCAGCTTAGAATGGGGGACAGGTAATCAGCCCCAGCATTTT
CASSLEWGTGNQPQHF
>.|TRBV5-1|TRBJ1-1|.
TGCGCCAGCAGCGGTAACAGGGAGGGCACTGAAGCTTTCTTT
CASSGNREGTEAFF
>once|TRBV12-5|TRBJ2-5|TRBD1
TGTGCTAGTGGTACTGGGACAGGGAGGGTGGAGACCCAGTACTTC
CASGTGTGRVETQYF
>.|TRBV5-4|TRBJ1-1|.
TGTGCCAGCAGCTTAATGTCAGGTCACACTGAAGCTTTCTTT
CASSLMSGHTEAFF
>.|TRBV15|TRBJ2-3|TRBD2
TGTGCCACCAGCAGAGATCGAAGAAACTTACTAGCGGGAGGTGCAGATACGCAGTATTTT
CATSRDRRNLLAGGADTQYF
>.|TRBV28|TRBJ1-1|.
TGTGCCAGCAGTTTATCAAACAGGGTAAACACTGAAGCTTTCTTT
CASSLSNRVNTEAFF
>.|TRBV19|TRBJ1-2|.
TGTGCCAGTAGCCCGACAGCCGCATATGGCTACACCTTC
CASSPTAAYGYTF
>.|TRBV19|TRBJ2-7|.
TGTGCCAGTAGTATAGATAAAACCTACGAGCAGTACTTC
CASSIDKTYEQYF
>.|TRBV12-3/TRBV12-4|TRBJ1-5|.
TGTGCCAGCACCAAGGGGTACCAGCCCCAGCATTTT
CASTKGYQPQHF
>.|TRBV7-9|TRBJ2-2|.
TGTGCCAGCAGCGCCCCCAATAGCGGGGAGCTGTTTTTT
CASSAPNSGELFF
>.|TRBV3-1/TRBV3-2|TRBJ1-2|TRBD1
TGTGCCAGCAGCCAAGAGGAGTCGCGGACAGGGGGCTACACCTTC
CASSQEESRTGGYTF
>.|TRBV27|TRBJ1-5|TRBD1
TGTGCCAGCAGTTTATGGGGACAGGGAATCAATCAGCCCCAGCATTTT
CASSLWGQGINQPQHF
>.|TRBV5-8|TRBJ1-5|TRBD1
TGTGCCAGCGTAAGGGACAGGGGTTCTAGGCAGCCCCAGCATTTT
CASVRDRGSRQPQHF
>.|TRBV9|TRBJ2-7|TRBD1
TGTGCCAGCAGCGTAGAAGCAGGGGGCGAAGAGCAGTACTTC
CASSVEAGGEEQYF
>.|TRBV12-5|TRBJ2-7|TRBD2
TGTGCTAGTGGTTTGGTCCCTCTGACTAGCGGTTCCTACGAGCAGTACTTC
CASGLVPLTSGSYEQYF
>.|TRBV7-9|TRBJ1-1|TRBD1
TGTGCCAGCAGCCAGAGGGACAGGATGAACACTGAAGCTTTCTTT
CASSQRDRMNTEAFF
>.|TRBV7-6|TRBJ2-3|.
TGTGCCAGCAGCTTAGGGGGTTGGGGGCCACCCACAGATACGCAGTATTTT
CASSLGGWGPPTDTQYF
>few|TRBV25-1|TRBJ2-5|TRBD1
TGTGCCAGCAGTGAATTTAAGGGGGCAGATCAAGAGACCCAGTACTTC
CASSEFKGADQETQYF
>.|TRBV12-3/TRBV12-4|TRBJ1-3|.
TGTGCCAGCTTCAGGGTGGGAGGAAACACCATATATTTT
CASFRVGGNTIYF
>.|TRBV9|TRBJ2-3|TRBD1
TGTGCCAGCAGCGTAGGCCCAGGTCAGGGGGCGGGAGATACGCAGTATTTT
CASSVGPGQGAGDTQYF
>once|TRBV7-9|TRBJ1-1|TRBD1
TGTGCCAGCAGCTTAGACAGGGGGAACACTGAAGCTTTCTTT
CASSLDRGNTEAFF
>.|TRBV7-3|TRBJ2-1|TRBD2
TGTGCCAGCAGCCTCCAAGGCGGGAGTGAGCAGTTCTTC
CASSLQGGSEQFF
>.|TRBV28|TRBJ1-4|.
TGTGCCAGCAGTTTCCGAGGGGGGGTAGAAAAACTGTTTTTT
CASSFRGGVEKLFF
>.|TRBV7-3|TRBJ2-3|.
TGTGCCAGCAGCCAGGGTGCTGATACGCAGTATTTT
CASSQGADTQYF
>.|TRBV11-3|TRBJ2-7|TRBD2
TGTGCCAGCAGCTTCCATAGCGGGAACGAATACGAGCAGTACTTC
CASSFHSGNEYEQYF
>.|TRBV7-9|TRBJ2-1|TRBD2
TGTGCCAGTCGACTAGCGGGAGTTAGTGAGCAGTTCTTC
CASRLAGVSEQFF
>.|TRBV19|TRBJ2-1|TRBD2
TGTGCCAGTAGCATGACTAGCCCACCTCAGTTCTTC
CASSMTSPPQFF
>.|TRBV24-1|TRBJ2-2|.
TGTGCCACCAGTGATTTGCAAAACGGGGAGCTGTTTTTT
CATSDLQNGELFF
>.|TRBV10-3|TRBJ2-3|.
TGTGCCATCAGTGAGACGCTAGAAGACACAGATACGCAGTATTTT
CAISETLEDTDTQYF
>.|TRBV5-4|TRBJ2-3|.
TGTGCCAGCAGCTGGGGAGGCACAGATACGCAGTATTTT
CASSWGGTDTQYF
>once|TRBV13|TRBJ2-1|TRBD2
TGTGCCACACTCCGGGGGGGGGATTACAATGAGCAGTTCTTC
CATLRGGDYNEQFF
>.|TRBV9|TRBJ2-5|.
TGTGCCAGCAGCGTTGCCCCGGGGGAGACCCAGTACTTC
CASSVAPGETQYF